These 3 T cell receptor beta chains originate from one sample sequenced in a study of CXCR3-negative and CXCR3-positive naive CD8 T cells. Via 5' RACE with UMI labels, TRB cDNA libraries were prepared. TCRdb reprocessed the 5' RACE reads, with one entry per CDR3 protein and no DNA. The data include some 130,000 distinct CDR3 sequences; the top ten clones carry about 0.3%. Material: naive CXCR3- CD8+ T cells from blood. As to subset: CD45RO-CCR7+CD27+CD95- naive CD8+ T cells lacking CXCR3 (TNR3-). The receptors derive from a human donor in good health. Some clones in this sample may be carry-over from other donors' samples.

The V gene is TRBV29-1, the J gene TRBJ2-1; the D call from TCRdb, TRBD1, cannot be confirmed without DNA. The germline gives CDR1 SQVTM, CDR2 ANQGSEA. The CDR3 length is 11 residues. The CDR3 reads CSVAPYNEQFF.

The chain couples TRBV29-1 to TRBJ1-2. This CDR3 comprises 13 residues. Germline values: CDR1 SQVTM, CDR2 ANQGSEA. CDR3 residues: CSVASARDYGYTF.

The chain's CDR3 is CASMAPSGELFF. V and J are TRBV6-2 or TRBV6-3 and TRBJ2-2. In germline, CDR1 is MNHEY, CDR2 SVGEGT. CDR3 length: 12 amino acids.